This TCR beta chain was sequenced during a study of T-cell memory formation after mild COVID-19. Study-wide results and limits: Clonal second-wave expansions that peaked on day 37 had unconfirmed SARS-CoV-2 specificity. While clones contracting from day 15 to 85 were balanced between CD4 and CD8, later expanders leaned CD4+. Memory cells collected pre-infection included some clones that later responded, suggesting cross-reactive memory joined.

TCRdb re-derived calls from the 5' RACE reads in MiXCR, one entry per CDR3 protein. The sample has 100,000 to 150,000 distinct CDR3 sequences, 5% to 6.5% seen once. Germline assignment: CDR1 DFQATT and CDR2 SNEGSKA (reference sequence). V lost 1 base, J lost 8 bases, and 11 bases lay in between. CDR3 length: 12 amino acids. Notes on this clonotype: Its matching antigen is unknown.

The sequence was collected from an adult woman who had mild COVID-19 (a few samples of this study predate the infection). Cell type and time point are not known. The gene calls are TRBV20-1 and TRBJ1-2, with no clear D. Sequenced: PBMCs or a T cell subset sorted from them (not recorded which). In DNA form, the CDR3 reads TGCAGTGCTAGAGCAGGCCCGCAGGGCTACACCTTC. This codes for CSARAGPQGYTF.